This TCR beta chain was identified during a study of CD8 T cells in Susac syndrome. CD8+ and CD4+ blood T cells underwent TCR beta sequencing. It was treatment-naive patients with stable or active relapsing-remitting disease who made up the multiple sclerosis controls. Random hexamers served to reverse transcribe roughly 0.45 to 1 ug RNA. TCRdb used MiXCR to reprocess the immunoSEQ multiplex PCR reads, holding one entry per CDR3 protein. The sample lists about 430,000 distinct CDR3 sequences, approximately 85% seen once, with about 0.12% in the top ten. This TCR was sampled from a human donor with multiple sclerosis. Sequencing was done on a sample of CD8+ T cells from PBMCs.

The CDR3 spells CASSYSGLSSYNEQFF. The CDR3 DNA reads as TGTGCCAGCAGTTATAGCGGGCTAAGCTCCTACAATGAGCAGTTCTTC. The chain combines TRBV6-6 with TRBJ2-1, with TRBD2 matching over 7 bases. Germline V gene data show CDR1 as MNHNY and CDR2 as SVGAGI (reference sequence). The CDR3 consists of 16 residues. J lost 0 bases, V lost 3 bases, and 5 bases had no gene match.